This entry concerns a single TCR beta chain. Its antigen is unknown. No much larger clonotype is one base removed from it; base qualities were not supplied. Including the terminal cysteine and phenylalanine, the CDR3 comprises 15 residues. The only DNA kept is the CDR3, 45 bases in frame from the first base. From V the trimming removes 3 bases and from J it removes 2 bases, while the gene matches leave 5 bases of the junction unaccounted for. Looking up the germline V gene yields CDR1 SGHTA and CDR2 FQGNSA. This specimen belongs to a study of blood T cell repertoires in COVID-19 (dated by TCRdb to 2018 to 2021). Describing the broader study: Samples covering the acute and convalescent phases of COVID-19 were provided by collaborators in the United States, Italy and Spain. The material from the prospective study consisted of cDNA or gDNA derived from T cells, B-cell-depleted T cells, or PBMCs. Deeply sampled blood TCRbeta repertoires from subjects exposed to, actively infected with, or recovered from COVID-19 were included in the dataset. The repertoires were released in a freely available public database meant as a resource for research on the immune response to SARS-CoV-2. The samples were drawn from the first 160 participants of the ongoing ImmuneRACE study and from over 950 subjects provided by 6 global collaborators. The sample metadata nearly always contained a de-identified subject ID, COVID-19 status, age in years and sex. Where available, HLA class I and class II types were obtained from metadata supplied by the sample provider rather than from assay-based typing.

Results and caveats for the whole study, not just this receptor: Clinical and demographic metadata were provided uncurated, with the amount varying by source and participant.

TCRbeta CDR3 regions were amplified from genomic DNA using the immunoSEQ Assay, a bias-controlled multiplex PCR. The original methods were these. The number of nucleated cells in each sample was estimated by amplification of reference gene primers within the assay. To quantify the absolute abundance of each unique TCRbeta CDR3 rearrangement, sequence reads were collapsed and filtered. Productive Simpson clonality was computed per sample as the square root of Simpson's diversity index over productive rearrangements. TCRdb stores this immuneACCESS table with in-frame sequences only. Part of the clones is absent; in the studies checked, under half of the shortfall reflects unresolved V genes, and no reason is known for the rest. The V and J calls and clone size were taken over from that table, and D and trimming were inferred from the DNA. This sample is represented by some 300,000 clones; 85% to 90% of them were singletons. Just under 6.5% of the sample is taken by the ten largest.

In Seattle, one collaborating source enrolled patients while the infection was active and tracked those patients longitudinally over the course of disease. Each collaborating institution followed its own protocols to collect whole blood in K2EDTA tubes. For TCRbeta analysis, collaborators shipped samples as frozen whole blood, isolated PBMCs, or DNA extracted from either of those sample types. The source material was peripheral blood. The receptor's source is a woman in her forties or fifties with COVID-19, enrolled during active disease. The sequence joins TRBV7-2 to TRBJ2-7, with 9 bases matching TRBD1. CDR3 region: CASSLTGTGTYEQYF. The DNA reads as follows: TGTGCCAGCAGCTTGACCGGGACAGGGACCTACGAGCAGTACTTC.